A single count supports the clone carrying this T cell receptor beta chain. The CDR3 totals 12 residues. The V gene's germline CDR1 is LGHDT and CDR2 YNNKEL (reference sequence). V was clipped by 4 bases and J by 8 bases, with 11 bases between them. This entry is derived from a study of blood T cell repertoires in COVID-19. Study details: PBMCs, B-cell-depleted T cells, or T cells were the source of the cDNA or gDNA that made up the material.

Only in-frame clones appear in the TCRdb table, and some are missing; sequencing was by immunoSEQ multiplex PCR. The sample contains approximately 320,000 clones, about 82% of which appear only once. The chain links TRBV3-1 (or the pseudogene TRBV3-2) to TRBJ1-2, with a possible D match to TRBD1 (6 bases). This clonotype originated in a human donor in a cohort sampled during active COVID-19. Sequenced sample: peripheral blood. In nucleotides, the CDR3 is TGTGCCAGCAGCCGGCAGGGGCACGGCTACACCTTC. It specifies CASSRQGHGYTF.